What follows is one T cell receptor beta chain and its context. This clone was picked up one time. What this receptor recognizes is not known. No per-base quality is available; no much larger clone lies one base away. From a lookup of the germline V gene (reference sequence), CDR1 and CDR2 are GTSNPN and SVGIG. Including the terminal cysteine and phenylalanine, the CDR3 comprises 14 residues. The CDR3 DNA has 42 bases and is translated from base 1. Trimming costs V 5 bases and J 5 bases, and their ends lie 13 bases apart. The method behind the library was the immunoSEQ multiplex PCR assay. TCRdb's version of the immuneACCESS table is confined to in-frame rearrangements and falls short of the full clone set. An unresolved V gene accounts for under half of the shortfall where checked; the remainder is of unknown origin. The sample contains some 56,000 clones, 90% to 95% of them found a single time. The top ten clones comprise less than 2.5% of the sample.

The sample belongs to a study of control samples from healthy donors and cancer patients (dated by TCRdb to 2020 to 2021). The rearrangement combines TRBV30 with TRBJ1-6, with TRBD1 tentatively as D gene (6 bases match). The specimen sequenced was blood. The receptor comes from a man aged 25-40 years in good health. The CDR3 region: CAWSQGVNNSPLHF. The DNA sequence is TGTGCCTGGTCACAGGGCGTTAATAATTCACCCCTCCACTTT.